These 22 T cell receptor beta chains were all obtained from the same sample, sequenced in a study of OX40 agonist ivuxolimab in advanced cancers. Profiling relied on immunoSEQ multiplex PCR, and the TCRdb table lists in-frame clones only, not all of them. The table lists about 23,000 clones, about 88% of them singletons, with 31% in the top ten. The sequenced sample was CD4+ or CD8+ T cells sorted from blood, obtained in a trial of the OX40 agonist ivuxolimab. The origin of the receptors is an adult with an advanced solid tumor such as melanoma, head and neck, liver or kidney cancer.

V usage is TRBV27 and J usage is TRBJ1-1; no reliable D call. V lost 5 bases and J 5 bases, leaving 18 bases between the germline ends. The germline CDR1 and CDR2 sequences are MNHEY and SMNVEV (reference sequence). The CDR3 is made up of 15 amino acids. CDR3 residues: CASSRAPRLGTEAFF. DNA for the CDR3: TGTGCCAGCAGTAGGGCTCCACGCTTGGGGACTGAAGCTTTCTTT.

This clone was picked up one time. This rearrangement joins TRBV6-1 to TRBJ1-3, with D unresolved. This CDR3 spans 14 amino acids. Per germline, CDR1 MNHNS and CDR2 SASEGT. Trimming left V 5 bases short and J 4 bases short, with 12 bases between. The CDR3 nucleotides read TGTGCCAGCAGTCCTCAAGCGACAGGAAACACCATATATTTT. Amino acid sequence: CASSPQATGNTIYF.

The chain joins TRBV6-6 to TRBJ1-4; no clear D gene. V was shortened by 0 bases and J by 2 bases, with 4 bases between the two germline ends. Germline CDR1 is MNHNY and CDR2 is SVGAGI (reference sequence). The CDR3 length is 14 residues. The CDR3 is CASSYSGTNEKLFF. As DNA, the CDR3 is TGTGCCAGCAGTTACTCAGGCACTAATGAAAAACTGTTTTTT.

The rearrangement links TRBV18 to TRBJ1-5, with 8 positions matching TRBD1. CDR1 and CDR2 from the germline V gene are KGHSH and LQKENI. This CDR3 contains 14 residues. Trimming cost V 5 bases and J 7 bases; bases outside gene matches: 7. The CDR3 bases are TGTGCCAGCTCAGGTGACAGGGGAAACCAGCCCCAGCATTTT. Translated, it gives CASSGDRGNQPQHF.

V and J are TRBV18 and TRBJ1-3; no reliable D call. V was trimmed by 2 bases and J by 0 bases, leaving 8 bases between them. CDR3 size: 15 residues. The germline gives CDR1 KGHSH, CDR2 LQKENI. The CDR3 is CASSPGVNSGNTIYF. CDR3 in DNA: TGTGCCAGCTCACCAGGGGTTAACTCTGGAAACACCATATATTTT. The full variable domain, in which reference TRBV18 and TRBJ1-3 provide the parts outside the CDR3, is NAGVMQNPRHLVRRRGQEARLRCSPMKGHSHVYWYRQLPEEGLKFMVYLQKENIIDESGMPKERFSAEFPKEGPSILRIQQVVRGDSAAYFCASSPGVNSGNTIYFGEGSWLTVV.

This clone was counted once. The chain links TRBV20-1 to TRBJ1-2; D gene ambiguous. This CDR3 is 11 amino acids long. From germline, CDR1 is DFQATT and CDR2 SNEGSKA (reference sequence). V lost 5 bases, J lost 6 bases, and 10 bases lay in between. CDR3 sequence: CSAEVQNGYTF. In DNA, the CDR3 is TGCAGTGCTGAAGTTCAGAATGGCTACACCTTC.

This clone appeared once. The V call is TRBV7-9, the J call TRBJ2-4, with a weak D call TRBD2 (6 bases). CDR3 size: 15 residues. Trimming cost V 7 bases and J 8 bases, with 21 bases left between them. Germline CDR1 and CDR2: SEHNR and FQNEAQ (reference sequence). In DNA, the CDR3 is TGTGCCAGCACCCACACGGGACTGGACGAGCACATTCAGTACTTC. This codes for CASTHTGLDEHIQYF. The full variable domain, completed using reference TRBV7-9 and TRBJ2-4, is DTGVSQNPRHKITKRGQNVTFRCDPISEHNRLYWYRQTLGQGPEFLTYFQNEAQLEKSRLLSDRFSAERPKGSFSTLEIQRTEQGDSAMYLCASTHTGLDEHIQYFGAGTRLSVL.

The rearrangement uses TRBV6-6 and TRBJ2-5, with TRBD1 identical over 10 bases. The CDR3 consists of 15 residues. Looked up from germline, CDR1 is MNHNY and CDR2 is SVGAGI (reference sequence). After removal of 6 bases from V and 5 bases from J, the junction contained 9 bases not matched to a gene. The CDR3 spells CASRPDRGLEETQYF. CDR3 in DNA: TGTGCCAGCAGGCCCGACAGGGGGCTTGAGGAGACCCAGTACTTC.

This chain uses TRBV18 with TRBJ1-3; D unresolved. With 3 bases removed from V and 0 bases from J, the gap between germline ends came to 9 bases. Germline V gene lookup returns CDR1 KGHSH and CDR2 LQKENI. This CDR3 comprises 15 residues. In DNA, the CDR3 is TGTGCCAGCTCACCGGGATTCAGCTCTGGAAACACCATATATTTT. Amino acid sequence: CASSPGFSSGNTIYF.

This chain connects TRBV5-1 to TRBJ2-2; 8 nucleotides agree with TRBD2. V shed 5 bases, J shed 4 bases, and the junction held 4 bases outside the gene matches. This CDR3 comprises 14 residues. Germline assignment: CDR1 SGHRS and CDR2 YFSETQ. The CDR3 DNA sequence: TGCGCCAGCAGGGACGGACTAGCCACCGGGGAGCTGTTTTTT. Translated: CASRDGLATGELFF.

The chain recombines TRBV5-6 with TRBJ2-7; D might be TRBD2 (6 bases). Trimming took 6 bases from V and 3 from J, leaving 13 bases between them. The CDR3 length is 13 residues. Germline V gene sequence: CDR1 SGHDT, CDR2 YYEEEE. CDR3 DNA sequence: TGTGCCAGCAAGAGGGAGGTCGGCTACGAGCAGTACTTC. It codes for CASKREVGYEQYF.

The gene calls are TRBV4-3 and TRBJ2-7; possibly TRBD2 for D (5 bases). This CDR3 comprises 13 residues. Trimming cost V 0 bases and J 4 bases, with 7 bases left between them. Per germline, CDR1 LGHNA and CDR2 YSLEER. CDR3 nucleotide sequence: TGCGCCAGCAGCCAAGATAGAGGGTACGAGCAGTACTTC. Protein product: CASSQDRGYEQYF.

V is TRBV7-2 and J is TRBJ2-2; D is possibly TRBD1 (6 bases). The CDR3 has 10 residues. Germline V CDR1 and CDR2: SGHTA, FQGNSA. V gave up 11 bases and J gave up 6 bases, with 7 bases separating them. DNA of the CDR3: TGTGCCGGGGGCGCCGGGGAGCTGTTTTTT. Translated: CAGGAGELFF.

Of note for this clone: The junction departs from germline at one end; a sequencing error may be responsible. Other nucleotide sequences in the sample specify the same CDR3. The chain is built from TRBV7-2 and TRBJ2-7; TRBD1 matches at 8 bases. The CDR3 has 14 residues. Germline V gene data show CDR1 as SGHTA and CDR2 as FQGNSA. The CDR3 loop is CASSPTGAAYEQYF. In DNA, the CDR3 is TGTGCCAGCAGCCCGACAGGGGCCGCCTACGAGCAGTACTTT.

The CDR3 coding sequence is TGCGCCAGCAGCCGTCTAATCGGACAGGCCGCGGGAGAAGAGACCCAGTACTTC. It encodes CASSRLIGQAAGEETQYF. The chain is built from TRBV5-1 and TRBJ2-5; D tentatively fits TRBD1 or TRBD2 (7 bases each). Trimming removed 4 bases from V and 3 bases from J, with 25 bases in between. The CDR3 sequence is 18 residues long. In germline, CDR1 is SGHRS, CDR2 YFSETQ.

The chain uses TRBV18 and TRBJ2-7, with 7 bases fitting TRBD1. Trimming cost V 3 bases and J 3 bases; bases outside gene matches: 2. Germline CDR1 and CDR2: KGHSH and LQKENI. This CDR3 comprises 13 residues. The chain's CDR3 is CASSPGQSYEQYF. CDR3 DNA sequence: TGTGCCAGCTCACCGGGACAGAGCTACGAGCAGTACTTC.

The count of this clone is one. The rearrangement links TRBV5-4 to TRBJ1-2; the match to TRBD1 covers 7 bases. Germline trimming cut 4 bases from V and 2 bases from J; bases unmatched to any gene: 5. CDR3 size: 14 residues. Germline V gene sequence: CDR1 SGHNT, CDR2 YYREEE (reference sequence). The CDR3: CASSRDSVNYGYTF. The CDR3 bases are TGTGCCAGCAGCCGGGACAGCGTCAACTATGGCTACACCTTC.

The chain links TRBV11-2 to TRBJ2-5; D uncertain. The J call is doubtful: the DNA matches TRBJ2-7 better. This CDR3 has 14 amino acids. Looked up from germline, CDR1 is SGHAT and CDR2 is FQNNGV. CDR3 sequence reads: CASSLQRIQGEQYF. CDR3 DNA: TGTGCCAGCAGCTTACAAAGGATCCAAGGCGAGCAGTACTTC.

The gene calls are TRBV6-5 and TRBJ1-2; 8 bases line up with TRBD1. CDR1 MNHEY and CDR2 SVGAGI come from the germline V gene. V shed 6 bases, J shed 4 bases, and the junction held 10 bases outside the gene matches. This CDR3 is built from 15 residues. CDR3 bases: TGTGCCAGCAGCCGCGGACAGGGCCGGCGCTATGGCTACACCTTC. Protein product: CASSRGQGRRYGYTF.

V and J are TRBV29-1 and TRBJ2-3; 7 bases align to TRBD1. The CDR3 runs to 14 residues. The J segment lost 1 base and the V segment lost 4 bases, leaving 5 bases of the junction unmatched. The germline CDR1 and CDR2 sequences are SQVTM and ANQGSEA. In nucleotides, the CDR3 is TGCAGCGTTGGTAGGGGGCGAGGCACAGATACGCAGTATTTT. It yields the protein CSVGRGRGTDTQYF.

This chain connects TRBV28 to TRBJ1-2, with a weak D call TRBD1 (5 bases). CDR1 and CDR2 from the germline V gene are MDHEN and SYDVKM. V was trimmed by 10 bases and J by 2 bases, leaving 14 bases between them. This CDR3 has 13 amino acids. CDR3 amino acids: CATLRGNNYGYTF. The CDR3 nucleotides are TGTGCCACCCTCCGGGGCAACAACTATGGCTACACCTTC.

The rearrangement joins TRBV10-3 to TRBJ2-1; 10 bases fit TRBD1. This CDR3 region has 17 residues. Per the germline V gene, CDR1 is ENHRY and CDR2 is SYGVKD. V shed 0 bases and J 6 bases; nucleotides not matched to a gene: 8. The CDR3 reads CAISESRDGTGANEQFF. The DNA of the CDR3 is TGTGCCATCAGTGAGTCGAGGGATGGGACAGGGGCCAATGAGCAGTTCTTC.